This TCR beta chain was captured in a study of blood T cell repertoires in COVID-19. Looking at the study overall: Samples of COVID-19 (acute and convalescent) were obtained from the United States, Italy and Spain. From T cells, B-cell-depleted T cells, or PBMCs came the material, which was cDNA or gDNA.

Per the original data handling: How many nucleated cells were present was estimated from reference gene primer amplification. Produced via immunoSEQ multiplex PCR; TCRdb's table is partial and in-frame only. That table furnishes V, J and clone size, whereas the DNA furnished D and trimming. This sample has more than 30,000 clones, with 80% found just once. The germline gives CDR1 MNHNS, CDR2 SASEGT. Deletions cut 1 base from V and 3 bases from J, with 12 bases between. CDR3 size: 15 residues. Sequencing input: peripheral blood. The TCR originated in a woman in her sixties or seventies with acute or convalescent COVID-19. The chain links TRBV6-1 to TRBJ1-1, with a tentative D call TRBD1 (5 bases). The CDR3 region has the DNA TGTGCCAGCAGTGAAGGGGCAGGGTGGGACACTGAAGCTTTCTTT. It codes for CASSEGAGWDTEAFF.